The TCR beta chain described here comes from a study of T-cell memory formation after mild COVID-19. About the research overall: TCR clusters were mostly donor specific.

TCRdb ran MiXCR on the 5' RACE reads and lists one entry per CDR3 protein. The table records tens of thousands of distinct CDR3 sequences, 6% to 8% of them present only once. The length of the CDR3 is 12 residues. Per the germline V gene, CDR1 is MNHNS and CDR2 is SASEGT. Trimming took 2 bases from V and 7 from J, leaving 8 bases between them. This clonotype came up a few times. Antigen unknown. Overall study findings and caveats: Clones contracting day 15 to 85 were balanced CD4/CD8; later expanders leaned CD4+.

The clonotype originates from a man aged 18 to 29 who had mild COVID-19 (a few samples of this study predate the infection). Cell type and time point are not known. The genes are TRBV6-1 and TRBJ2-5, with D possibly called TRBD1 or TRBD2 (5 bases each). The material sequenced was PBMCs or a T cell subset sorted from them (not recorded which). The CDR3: CASSEPRGTQYF. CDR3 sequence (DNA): TGTGCCAGCAGTGAACCGAGGGGGACCCAGTACTTC.